What follows describes a single T cell receptor (beta chain). The target antigen is unknown. The data derive from a study of cytomegalovirus exposure and HLA in healthy donors. Study as a whole: From donors who were HLA-typed, an early data release held about 85 million unique TCRs.

Points from the study as a whole: A further, later analysis showed that HLA-associated TCR beta chains (compared with equally common others) were more clonally expanded. Usually a TCR sequence was rare, but some public TCRs were found in many donors. Associated with cytomegalovirus, according to the listing, were 150 to 200 TCR beta chains.

A multiplex PCR was run with 60 Vbeta primers and 13 Jbeta primers. Libraries were prepared by immunoSEQ multiplex PCR; TCRdb keeps only in-frame clonotypes and omits some of them. This sample has roughly 150,000 clones, with 73% found just once. Germline loops: CDR1 SGHAT, CDR2 FQNNGV. The CDR3 contains 16 residues. V lost 0 bases to trimming and J lost 8 bases, with 16 bases between them. This chain uses TRBV11-2 with TRBJ1-4, with a possible D match to TRBD1 (5 bases). The specimen sequenced was PBMCs. This TCR was recovered from a woman aged 18-29 years in good health and CMV-seronegative. The CDR3 here is CASSLDLYRRDEKLFF. The CDR3 DNA reads TGTGCCAGCAGCTTAGATCTGTACCGGAGGGACGAAAAACTGTTTTTT.